Listed below are T cell receptor beta chains from one sample, sequenced in a study of blood T cells in healthy people across ages. TCRdb redid the calling of the 5' RACE reads with MiXCR, one entry per CDR3 protein. The sample shows 1.8 million or so distinct CDR3 sequences, about two fifths of them seen only once. Sequencing was carried out using blood. The receptor source for this set is a human donor in good health. CDR3s include the opening cysteine and the closing phenylalanine or tryptophan. D genes are given only for firm matches. Some rows mark clone size as missing; the rest say once, few, many or name a class of expanded clone.

. | TRBD1 | TRBJ2-7 | TRBV25-1 | CASSDTGVPPHEQYF | TGTGCCAGCAGTGATACAGGGGTTCCTCCCCACGAGCAGTACTTC
. | . | TRBJ1-1 | TRBV24-1 | CATSDLSTTEAFF | TGTGCCACCAGTGATTTGTCGACCACTGAAGCTTTCTTT
. | . | TRBJ1-2 | TRBV15 | CATSSGPVDYGYTF | TGTGCCACCAGCAGCGGGCCGGTGGACTATGGCTACACCTTC
. | . | TRBJ2-7 | TRBV5-4 | CASSLRDTSHEQYF | TGTGCCAGCAGCTTGCGGGACACTTCCCACGAGCAGTACTTC
. | . | TRBJ1-5 | TRBV20-1 | CSARDLKSNQPQHF | TGCAGTGCTAGAGATTTAAAGAGCAATCAGCCCCAGCATTTT
. | TRBD2 | TRBJ2-7 | TRBV20-1 | CSALEGGMSGRASYEQYF | TGCAGTGCTTTAGAGGGAGGGATGTCGGGCAGGGCTTCGTACGAGCAGTACTTC
. | . | TRBJ1-2 | TRBV7-2 | CASSLSPRDGYTF | TGTGCCAGCAGCTTATCGCCTAGGGATGGCTACACCTTC
few | . | TRBJ2-1 | TRBV4-1 | CASSPRTINEQFF | TGCGCCAGCAGCCCTCGGACTATCAATGAGCAGTTCTTC
. | TRBD2 | TRBJ2-3 | TRBV27 | CASKLGGASDTQYF | TGTGCCAGCAAACTCGGGGGGGCCTCAGATACGCAGTATTTT
. | . | TRBJ2-7 | TRBV6-5 | CASTLQGGYEQYF | TGTGCCAGCACCTTACAGGGAGGCTACGAGCAGTACTTC
few | TRBD2 | TRBJ2-1 | TRBV12-5 | CASGLTSGGLVNEQFF | TGTGCTAGTGGTTTGACCAGCGGGGGGCTCGTGAATGAGCAGTTCTTC
. | TRBD1 | TRBJ2-7 | TRBV3-1 | CASSQARDRGPYEQYF | TGTGCCAGCAGCCAAGCCAGAGACAGGGGGCCCTACGAGCAGTACTTC
. | . | TRBJ1-2 | TRBV29-1 | CSAGRVNYGYTF | TGCAGCGCCGGGAGGGTCAACTATGGCTACACCTTC
once | . | TRBJ2-7 | TRBV27 | CTSSLIYNPFYEQYF | TGTACCAGCAGTTTGATATATAACCCCTTTTACGAGCAGTACTTC
few | . | TRBJ1-4 | TRBV7-2 | CASGLGQNNEKLFF | TGTGCCAGCGGCTTAGGACAGAATAATGAAAAACTGTTTTTT
. | . | TRBJ1-5 | TRBV4-1 | CASSQEPRAPQPQHF | TGCGCCAGCAGCCAAGAACCCCGGGCGCCGCAGCCCCAGCATTTT
. | TRBD2 | TRBJ2-1 | TRBV20-1 | CSARVFLASGGTRYSYNEQFF | TGCAGTGCTAGAGTGTTTCTGGCTAGCGGGGGGACCAGATACTCCTACAATGAGCAGTTCTTC
few | . | TRBJ1-1 | TRBV28 | CVTLVQVRNTEAFF | TGTGTCACCCTGGTTCAGGTACGGAACACTGAAGCTTTCTTT
. | . | TRBJ1-1 | TRBV4-3 | CASSQDTFSTEAFF | TGCGCCAGCAGCCAAGATACGTTTAGCACTGAAGCTTTCTTT
few | TRBD2 | TRBJ2-1 | TRBV7-3 | CASSWGLAESYNEQFF | TGTGCCAGCAGCTGGGGACTAGCGGAATCCTACAATGAGCAGTTCTTC
. | . | TRBJ2-4 | TRBV20-1 | CSARAEEQYF | TGCAGTGCTAGAGCGGAAGAGCAGTACTTC
. | . | TRBJ1-1 | TRBV10-3 | CAINLDGALNTEAFF | TGTGCCATCAATCTGGACGGGGCTTTGAACACTGAAGCTTTCTTT
few | . | TRBJ1-4 | TRBV29-1 | CSVWGDEKLFF | TGCAGCGTATGGGGAGATGAAAAACTGTTTTTT
few | TRBD1 | TRBJ2-1 | TRBV9 | CASSREGQGWSFGNNEQFF | TGTGCCAGCTCGAGGGAGGGACAGGGGTGGTCCTTCGGTAACAATGAGCAGTTCTTC
few | TRBD2 | TRBJ2-7 | TRBV4-1 | CASSQPTGTSPYEQYF | TGCGCCAGCAGCCAACCGACCGGGACTAGCCCATACGAGCAGTACTTC
few | TRBD2 | TRBJ2-1 | TRBV6-1 | CASQLRGLAEQFF | TGTGCCAGCCAACTAAGGGGACTAGCAGAGCAGTTCTTC
few | TRBD2 | TRBJ2-7 | TRBV4-1 | CASSQGAGVYEQYF | TGCGCCAGCAGCCAAGGTGCGGGAGTCTACGAGCAGTACTTC
. | TRBD2 | TRBJ2-1 | TRBV20-1 | CSARVCSGLAGNEQFF | TGCAGTGCTAGAGTTTGCTCAGGACTAGCGGGGAATGAGCAGTTCTTC
. | . | TRBJ1-2 | TRBV15 | CATSRDRGLGYTF | TGTGCCACCAGCAGAGATCGGGGGCTTGGCTACACCTTC
few | . | TRBJ2-3 | TRBV7-2 | CASSLSGMGGTDTQYF | TGTGCCAGCAGCCTAAGCGGTATGGGGGGAACAGATACGCAGTATTTT
. | . | TRBJ2-1 | TRBV29-1 | CSVERGAPSNEQFF | TGCAGCGTTGAAAGGGGGGCCCCATCGAATGAGCAGTTCTTC
. | . | TRBJ1-4 | TRBV7-8 | CASSPLGRLPNEKLFF | TGTGCCAGCAGTCCATTAGGGAGGCTTCCTAATGAAAAACTGTTTTTT
. | TRBD2 | TRBJ2-1 | TRBV6-5 | CASRGTSGGNEQFF | TGTGCCAGCAGGGGGACTAGCGGGGGCAATGAGCAGTTCTTC